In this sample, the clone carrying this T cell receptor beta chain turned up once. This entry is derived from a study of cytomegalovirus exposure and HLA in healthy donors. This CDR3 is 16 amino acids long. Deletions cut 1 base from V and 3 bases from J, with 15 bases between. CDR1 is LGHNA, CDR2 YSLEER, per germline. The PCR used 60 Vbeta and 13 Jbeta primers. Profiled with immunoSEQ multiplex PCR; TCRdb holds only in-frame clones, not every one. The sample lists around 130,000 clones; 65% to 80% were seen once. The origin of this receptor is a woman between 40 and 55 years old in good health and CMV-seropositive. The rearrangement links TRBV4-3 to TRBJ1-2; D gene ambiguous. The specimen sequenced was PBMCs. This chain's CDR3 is CASSQVLSELDYGYTF. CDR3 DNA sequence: TGCGCCAGCAGCCAAGTTCTCTCGGAGTTGGACTATGGCTACACCTTC.